The present entry profiles one T cell receptor beta chain with its context. The sample is drawn from a study of blood T cell repertoires in COVID-19. Overall study: The analysed material was cDNA or gDNA that came from T cells, B-cell-depleted T cells, or PBMCs.

This CDR3 has 15 residues. Measured with immunoSEQ multiplex PCR; TCRdb has only the in-frame clones, and not every one. The data hold 90,000 or so clones, with around 93% observed a single time. The sequence was collected from a human donor with active COVID-19. The donor label of this sample is uncertain. The chain uses TRBV21-1 and TRBJ2-4; the table gives TRBD1 as D, unverified against the DNA. TRBV21-1 is a pseudogene. The sequenced sample consisted of peripheral blood. As DNA, the CDR3 is TGTGCCAGCGGAAAACCGGGACAGGGGGCGTACATTCAGTACTTC. Translating gives CASGKPGQGAYIQYF.